The rows below give T cell receptor beta chains drawn from one sample of a study of shared clonotypes between healthy human individuals. TCRdb's copy holds only in-frame clones and misses some; the assay was immunoSEQ multiplex PCR. The sample has around 2,000,000 clones, less than 95% seen once. The sequencing sample was made of naive CD8+ T cells sorted from blood. These receptors were taken from a man aged 18 to 30 in good health. CDR3s include the opening cysteine and the closing phenylalanine or tryptophan. The D gene is left open where the match is weak. Only part of the rows carry a size: once, few, many, or a class if the clone is expanded.

j_call: TRBJ1-1
clone_size: .
v_call: TRBV19
d_call: TRBD1
cdr3_aa: CASTPDREGHTEAFF
cdr3_nt: TGTGCCAGTACCCCCGACAGGGAGGGGCACACTGAAGCTTTCTTT

j_call: TRBJ1-1
clone_size: few
v_call: TRBV5-1
d_call: .
cdr3_aa: CASSLVGDTEAFF
cdr3_nt: TGCGCCAGCAGCTTGGTGGGGGACACTGAAGCTTTCTTT

j_call: TRBJ2-1
clone_size: once
v_call: TRBV7-6
d_call: .
cdr3_aa: CASSLVVLLPPVVNEQFF
cdr3_nt: TGTGCCAGCAGCTTAGTGGTCCTGCTACCACCCGTAGTCAATGAGCAGTTCTTC

j_call: TRBJ2-2
clone_size: .
v_call: TRBV27
d_call: .
cdr3_aa: CASSRGTYTGELFF
cdr3_nt: TGTGCCAGCAGTCGCGGGACCTACACCGGGGAGCTGTTTTTT

j_call: TRBJ2-7
clone_size: once
v_call: TRBV11-2
d_call: .
cdr3_aa: CASSLSSPKEQYF
cdr3_nt: TGTGCCAGCAGCTTAAGTTCCCCAAAAGAGCAGTACTTC

j_call: TRBJ1-6
clone_size: .
v_call: TRBV28
d_call: TRBD1
cdr3_aa: CASSGTGARRLHF
cdr3_nt: TGTGCCAGTTCCGGGACAGGGGCCCGGCGCCTCCACTTT

j_call: TRBJ1-2
clone_size: .
v_call: TRBV15
d_call: .
cdr3_aa: CATSTKGGYTF
cdr3_nt: TGTGCCACCAGCACAAAGGGGGGCTACACCTTC

j_call: TRBJ2-7
clone_size: .
v_call: TRBV27
d_call: TRBD1
cdr3_aa: CASSTQPGQGVSYEQYF
cdr3_nt: TGTGCCAGCAGTACCCAACCGGGACAGGGGGTTTCCTACGAGCAGTACTTC

j_call: TRBJ2-7
clone_size: .
v_call: TRBV4-1
d_call: TRBD2
cdr3_aa: CASSQEVRAGVVSYEQYF
cdr3_nt: TGCGCCAGCAGCCAAGAAGTAAGAGCGGGAGTGGTATCCTACGAGCAGTACTTC

j_call: TRBJ1-5
clone_size: once
v_call: TRBV4-1
d_call: .
cdr3_aa: CASSQVGGYDQPQHF
cdr3_nt: TGCGCCAGCAGCCAAGTCGGGGGGTACGATCAGCCCCAGCATTTT

j_call: TRBJ2-7
clone_size: .
v_call: TRBV10-2
d_call: TRBD2
cdr3_aa: CASSEGTSGGSYEQYF
cdr3_nt: TGCGCCAGCAGTGAGGGGACTAGCGGGGGCTCCTACGAGCAGTACTTC

j_call: TRBJ2-7
clone_size: .
v_call: TRBV11-2
d_call: .
cdr3_aa: CASSPGMVGEYF
cdr3_nt: TGTGCCAGCAGCCCAGGGATGGTCGGGGAGTACTTC

j_call: TRBJ1-2
clone_size: .
v_call: TRBV9
d_call: .
cdr3_aa: CASSHGSNYGYTF
cdr3_nt: TGTGCCAGCTCTCATGGATCAAACTATGGCTACACCTTC

j_call: TRBJ1-2
clone_size: .
v_call: TRBV28
d_call: .
cdr3_aa: CASSYKRGYTF
cdr3_nt: TGTGCCAGCAGTTATAAGAGGGGCTACACCTTC

j_call: TRBJ2-7
clone_size: .
v_call: TRBV7-9
d_call: TRBD2
cdr3_aa: CASSPGLAGSYEQYF
cdr3_nt: TGTGCCAGCAGCCCTGGACTAGCGGGTTCCTACGAGCAGTACTTC

j_call: TRBJ2-2
clone_size: .
v_call: TRBV9
d_call: .
cdr3_aa: CASSVIGLGELFF
cdr3_nt: TGTGCCAGCAGCGTAATAGGCCTCGGGGAGCTGTTTTTT

j_call: TRBJ1-2
clone_size: .
v_call: TRBV28
d_call: .
cdr3_aa: CASSPTGGYGYTF
cdr3_nt: TGTGCCAGCAGTCCCACAGGCGGCTATGGCTACACCTTC

j_call: TRBJ2-1
clone_size: .
v_call: TRBV30
d_call: TRBD1
cdr3_aa: CAWNDRGRSSYNEQFF
cdr3_nt: TGTGCCTGGAATGACAGGGGGCGAAGCTCCTACAATGAGCAGTTCTTC

j_call: TRBJ1-6
clone_size: .
v_call: TRBV19
d_call: TRBD1
cdr3_aa: CASSRDREGNSPLHF
cdr3_nt: TGTGCCAGTAGTAGGGACAGGGAGGGAAATTCACCCCTCCACTTT

j_call: TRBJ1-6
clone_size: .
v_call: TRBV5-6
d_call: .
cdr3_aa: CASSFGGRGFNSPLHF
cdr3_nt: TGTGCCAGCAGCTTTGGCGGGAGAGGGTTTAATTCACCCCTCCACTTT

j_call: TRBJ2-7
clone_size: .
v_call: TRBV9
d_call: .
cdr3_aa: CASSLSPHDRGSYEQYF
cdr3_nt: TGTGCCAGCAGCCTCTCCCCCCACGATAGAGGTTCCTACGAGCAGTACTTC

j_call: TRBJ2-7
clone_size: .
v_call: TRBV7-9
d_call: TRBD2
cdr3_aa: CASSLWTSGRASYEQYF
cdr3_nt: TGTGCCAGCAGCCTTTGGACTAGCGGGAGGGCCTCCTACGAGCAGTACTTC

j_call: TRBJ1-2
clone_size: .
v_call: TRBV5-6
d_call: .
cdr3_aa: CASSPPPTEGYGYTF
cdr3_nt: TGTGCCAGCAGCCCCCCGCCCACGGAAGGGTATGGCTACACCTTC

j_call: TRBJ1-1
clone_size: .
v_call: TRBV4-1
d_call: TRBD1
cdr3_aa: CASSREQGGTEAFF
cdr3_nt: TGCGCCAGCAGCCGGGAACAGGGGGGGACTGAAGCTTTCTTT

j_call: TRBJ2-7
clone_size: .
v_call: TRBV6-1
d_call: .
cdr3_aa: CASSSRTVYEQYF
cdr3_nt: TGTGCCAGCAGTTCCCGGACTGTTTACGAGCAGTACTTC

j_call: TRBJ2-5
clone_size: .
v_call: TRBV27
d_call: TRBD1
cdr3_aa: CASSRGQLGETQYF
cdr3_nt: TGTGCCAGCAGTAGGGGACAGTTAGGGGAGACCCAGTACTTC

j_call: TRBJ2-7
clone_size: .
v_call: TRBV6-5
d_call: .
cdr3_aa: CASSSRGSRNEQYF
cdr3_nt: TGTGCCAGCAGTTCTCGGGGGTCTAGGAACGAGCAGTACTTC

j_call: TRBJ2-7
clone_size: .
v_call: TRBV30
d_call: TRBD2
cdr3_aa: CAQETSAGYEQYF
cdr3_nt: TGTGCGCAAGAGACTAGCGCTGGCTACGAGCAGTACTTC

j_call: TRBJ2-7
clone_size: .
v_call: TRBV23-1
d_call: .
cdr3_aa: CASSQKGGASYEQYF
cdr3_nt: TGCGCCAGCAGTCAAAAGGGAGGAGCATCCTACGAGCAGTACTTC

j_call: TRBJ2-7
clone_size: once
v_call: TRBV4-1
d_call: TRBD2
cdr3_aa: CASSQERGPSGSYEQYF
cdr3_nt: TGCGCCAGCAGCCAAGAACGGGGTCCTAGCGGCTCCTACGAGCAGTACTTC

j_call: TRBJ1-2
clone_size: .
v_call: TRBV27
d_call: TRBD1
cdr3_aa: CASSGTGVGYTF
cdr3_nt: TGTGCCAGCTCCGGGACAGGGGTCGGCTACACCTTC

j_call: TRBJ1-2
clone_size: .
v_call: TRBV7-9
d_call: TRBD1
cdr3_aa: CASSRQGLGYTF
cdr3_nt: TGTGCCAGCAGTCGACAGGGCCTCGGCTACACCTTC

j_call: TRBJ2-5
clone_size: .
v_call: TRBV10-3
d_call: .
cdr3_aa: CAISESLAWETQYF
cdr3_nt: TGTGCCATCAGTGAGTCGCTAGCGTGGGAGACCCAGTACTTC

j_call: TRBJ2-7
clone_size: once
v_call: TRBV13
d_call: TRBD2
cdr3_aa: CASSFSGRQYEQYF
cdr3_nt: TGTGCCAGCAGCTTCAGCGGGAGACAGTACGAGCAGTACTTC

j_call: TRBJ2-7
clone_size: .
v_call: TRBV15
d_call: .
cdr3_aa: CATSRDPYEQYF
cdr3_nt: TGTGCCACCAGCAGAGATCCCTACGAGCAGTACTTC

j_call: TRBJ2-7
clone_size: .
v_call: TRBV4-2
d_call: .
cdr3_aa: CASSQVRLSSYEQYF
cdr3_nt: TGTGCCAGCAGCCAAGTTAGGTTAAGCTCCTACGAGCAGTACTTC

j_call: TRBJ2-3
clone_size: .
v_call: TRBV18
d_call: .
cdr3_aa: CASSPSGSTDTQYF
cdr3_nt: TGTGCCAGCTCACCCTCCGGCAGCACAGATACGCAGTATTTT

j_call: TRBJ1-1
clone_size: once
v_call: TRBV5-1
d_call: TRBD1
cdr3_aa: CASSYGTDTEAFF
cdr3_nt: TGCGCCAGCAGCTACGGGACAGACACTGAAGCTTTCTTT

j_call: TRBJ1-6
clone_size: .
v_call: TRBV13
d_call: .
cdr3_aa: CASSLFGTSYNSPLHF
cdr3_nt: TGTGCCAGCAGCCTTTTTGGGACCTCCTATAATTCACCCCTCCACTTT